Below are 7 T cell receptor beta chains sequenced from a single sample in a study of neurological immune-mediated disorders. One entry per CDR3 protein results from TCRdb running MiXCR on the 5' RACE reads. The table includes fewer than 40,000 distinct CDR3 sequences, 5.5% to 6% detected once. The sequencing sample was made of CD4+ T cells from blood. These TCRs come from a woman aged 50 to 60 in good health.

This clonotype appeared many times. The chain is built from TRBV7-6 and TRBJ1-2; 10 bases agree with TRBD1. The V and J ends lost 0 bases and 8 bases, in that order; junction bases with no gene match: 12. The CDR3 loop spans 17 amino acids. Germline CDR1 and CDR2: SGHVS and FNYEAQ. DNA of the CDR3: TGTGCCAGCAGCTTAGCACTCCCGGGACAGGGGATAGTCGGCTACACCTTC. Its protein is CASSLALPGQGIVGYTF.

This clonotype was detected ten times or more. The chain couples TRBV20-1 to TRBJ2-2, with 7 bases matching TRBD1. The V and J ends lost 0 bases and 1 base, in that order; junction bases with no gene match: 8. The CDR3 is 17 amino acids. Germline CDR1 and CDR2: DFQATT and SNEGSKA (reference sequence). CDR3 nucleotide sequence: TGCAGTGCTAGAGATCACGGGACAGCTGAGAACACCGGGGAGCTGTTTTTT. Amino acids: CSARDHGTAENTGELFF.

This clonotype showed up many times. The chain links TRBV20-1 to TRBJ1-6; 7 bases map to TRBD1. J was trimmed by 1 base and V by 3 bases; bases with no gene match: 3. The CDR3 runs 15 residues. Germline values: CDR1 DFQATT, CDR2 SNEGSKA (reference sequence). CDR3 coding DNA: TGCAGTGCTAGGGGGACAGAATCCTATAATTCACCCCTCCACTTT. The encoded protein is CSARGTESYNSPLHF.

This clonotype was found many times. The CDR3 bases are TGCGCCAGCAGCCAAGTAAGGAGCGGGGATACGAACAATGAGCAGTTCTTC. Protein: CASSQVRSGDTNNEQFF. The chain couples TRBV4-1 to TRBJ2-1, with 7 bases fitting TRBD2. From germline, CDR1 is MGHRA and CDR2 YSYEKL. The length of the CDR3 is 17 residues. V lost 1 base to trimming and J lost 5 bases; unmatched junction nucleotides: 11.

This clonotype came up once. CDR3: CSARGPAGELFF. For the CDR3, the DNA is TGCAGTGCTAGAGGTCCCGCCGGGGAGCTGTTTTTT. The chain uses TRBV20-1 and TRBJ2-2; no firm D call. CDR1 and CDR2 from the germline V gene are DFQATT and SNEGSKA (reference sequence). The V and J ends lost 1 base and 6 bases respectively, with 6 bases between them. The CDR3 has 12 residues.

In its sample, this clonotype is medium-sized. The genes are TRBV7-9 and TRBJ2-1; possible D gene TRBD2, 6 bases. The CDR3 length is 15 residues. Germline V gene sequence: CDR1 SEHNR, CDR2 FQNEAQ (reference sequence). The V end was cut by 1 base, the J end by 6 bases, with 13 bases between. The CDR3 loop is CASSLVMTRFNEQFF. CDR3 bases: TGTGCCAGCAGCTTAGTCATGACTAGGTTCAATGAGCAGTTCTTC. The full variable domain, rest sourced from reference TRBV7-9 and TRBJ2-1, is DTGVSQNPRHKITKRGQNVTFRCDPISEHNRLYWYRQTLGQGPEFLTYFQNEAQLEKSRLLSDRFSAERPKGSFSTLEIQRTEQGDSAMYLCASSLVMTRFNEQFFGPGTRLTVL.

The rearrangement uses TRBV7-2 and TRBJ2-2, with 10 bases identical to TRBD2. V dropped 5 bases and J dropped 6; count of bases not matched to a gene: 9. Per the germline V gene, CDR1 is SGHTA and CDR2 is FQGNSA. The CDR3 has 16 amino acids. CDR3 DNA sequence: TGTGCCAGCAGCACCCCTAGCGGGAGCCACCCCGGGGAGCTGTTTTTT. It encodes CASSTPSGSHPGELFF.